Sequencing of this T cell receptor beta chain was carried out in a study of human T cells and chemical hapten exposure. Germline lookup yields CDR1 SGDLS and CDR2 YYNGEE. V was cut by 5 bases and J by 1 base, with 24 bases left in between. This CDR3 comprises 18 residues. In this sample, this clonotype turned up many times. TCRdb fed the RACE reads into MiXCR, producing one record per CDR3 protein. This sample has approximately 320,000 distinct CDR3 sequences; around 5.5% occur once, and the top ten carry around 8%. Time point noted: pre-sensitization, week 0. Treatment reported: therapeutic diphenylcyclopropenone sensitization with weekly scalp DPC.

The chain uses TRBV9 and TRBJ1-1; tentatively, D is TRBD1 (5 bases). The material sequenced was whole blood, taken in connection with sensitization to the hapten diphenylcyclopropenone (DPC). The source of this sequence is a woman younger than 35 with alopecia areata. Some clones in this sample may be carry-over from other donors' samples. CDR3 in amino acids: CASSFSRDALGRNTEAFF. The CDR3 nucleotides read TGTGCCAGCAGTTTTAGCCGGGACGCACTAGGGAGGAACACTGAAGCTTTCTTT.